Listed below are T cell receptor beta chains from one sample, sequenced in a study of blood T cell repertoires in COVID-19. TCRdb's table, derived via immunoSEQ multiplex PCR, lists solely in-frame clones and lacks some. This repertoire shows roughly 30,000 clones, more than 70% found once; its top ten account for roughly 3%. Material: peripheral blood. The receptors come from a human donor in a cohort sampled during active COVID-19. Both conserved end residues are part of each CDR3. Each record gives: clone size, D gene, J gene, V gene, CDR3 DNA, CDR3 protein. The D gene is left open where the match is weak. Some rows have no size entry. The others give once, few or many, or a class for an expanded clone.

clone_size: NA
d_call: NA
j_call: TRBJ2-7
v_call: TRBV10-3
cdr3_nt: TGTGCCATCAGTCCAGACAGTTCCTCCTACGAGCAGTACTTC
cdr3_aa: CAISPDSSSYEQYF

clone_size: once
d_call: NA
j_call: TRBJ2-2
v_call: TRBV11-2
cdr3_nt: TGTGCCAGCAGCTTAGGCAGGGGAACGAACACCGGGGAGCTGTTTTTT
cdr3_aa: CASSLGRGTNTGELFF

clone_size: NA
d_call: NA
j_call: TRBJ1-2
v_call: TRBV5-5
cdr3_nt: TGTGCCAGCAGCGAATCAACACAGGGAGGGGTACGGTATGGCTACACCTTC
cdr3_aa: CASSESTQGGVRYGYTF

clone_size: NA
d_call: TRBD2
j_call: TRBJ2-3
v_call: TRBV3-1/TRBV3-2
cdr3_nt: TGTGCCAGCAGCCAAGATCGGAGCGGGGGGGCGGTAGATACGCAGTATTTT
cdr3_aa: CASSQDRSGGAVDTQYF

clone_size: NA
d_call: TRBD1
j_call: TRBJ1-2
v_call: TRBV18
cdr3_nt: TGTGCCAGCTCACTGGTCGGGGCAGGGGGAAGAGCTAACTATGGCTACACCTTC
cdr3_aa: CASSLVGAGGRANYGYTF

clone_size: NA
d_call: TRBD1
j_call: TRBJ1-2
v_call: TRBV10-3
cdr3_nt: TGTGCCATCAGTGAGTCGACAGGGGGCGGGGATGGCTACACCTTC
cdr3_aa: CAISESTGGGDGYTF

clone_size: NA
d_call: NA
j_call: TRBJ1-6
v_call: TRBV7-8
cdr3_nt: TGTGCCAGCAGCTCGGGGGGTTCGGGATATAATTCACCCCTCCACTTT
cdr3_aa: CASSSGGSGYNSPLHF

clone_size: NA
d_call: NA
j_call: TRBJ1-4
v_call: TRBV7-9
cdr3_nt: TGTGCCAGCAGCCGCCCCGGGATTGGTGAAAAACTGTTTTTT
cdr3_aa: CASSRPGIGEKLFF

clone_size: NA
d_call: NA
j_call: TRBJ1-2
v_call: TRBV27
cdr3_nt: TGTGCCAGCAGGCAGACTCTTCCAGGGTATGGCTACACCTTC
cdr3_aa: CASRQTLPGYGYTF

clone_size: NA
d_call: TRBD1
j_call: TRBJ1-2
v_call: TRBV29-1
cdr3_nt: TGCAGCGTTCAAAGGGACAGGGAGTACTATGGCTACACCTTC
cdr3_aa: CSVQRDREYYGYTF

clone_size: NA
d_call: TRBD1
j_call: TRBJ2-1
v_call: TRBV4-1
cdr3_nt: TGCGCCAGCAGCCAAGAACAGGACAGGTGGAACAATGAGCAGTTCTTC
cdr3_aa: CASSQEQDRWNNEQFF

clone_size: once
d_call: NA
j_call: TRBJ2-3
v_call: TRBV9
cdr3_nt: TGTGCCAGCAGCGACCCCGGAGGGGAGGGCACAGATACGCAGTATTTT
cdr3_aa: CASSDPGGEGTDTQYF

clone_size: NA
d_call: NA
j_call: TRBJ2-1
v_call: TRBV9
cdr3_nt: TGTGCCAGCAGCGCCGCCCCGTGGTCCGGGACAACCTACAATGAGCAGTTCTTC
cdr3_aa: CASSAAPWSGTTYNEQFF

clone_size: NA
d_call: NA
j_call: TRBJ2-3
v_call: TRBV3-1/TRBV3-2
cdr3_nt: TGTGCCAGCAGCCAAGGTAACCGGGGGGCCGTTACGCAGTATTTT
cdr3_aa: CASSQGNRGAVTQYF

clone_size: NA
d_call: NA
j_call: TRBJ2-3
v_call: TRBV7-2
cdr3_nt: TGTGCCAGCAGCTCCGCGGGCCCGGGCGCAGATACGCAGTATTTT
cdr3_aa: CASSSAGPGADTQYF

clone_size: NA
d_call: NA
j_call: TRBJ2-3
v_call: TRBV4-1
cdr3_nt: TGCGCCAGCACACGACGCGAGGGGGTGGGATCAGATACGCAGTATTTT
cdr3_aa: CASTRREGVGSDTQYF

clone_size: NA
d_call: TRBD1
j_call: TRBJ2-1
v_call: TRBV4-1
cdr3_nt: TGCGCCAGCAGCAACGGACAGGGTTCCTACAATGAGCAGTTCTTC
cdr3_aa: CASSNGQGSYNEQFF

clone_size: NA
d_call: NA
j_call: TRBJ1-6
v_call: TRBV5-1
cdr3_nt: TGCGCCAGCAGCCAGGATCCTGGGAATTCACCCCTCCACTTT
cdr3_aa: CASSQDPGNSPLHF

clone_size: NA
d_call: TRBD1
j_call: TRBJ2-7
v_call: TRBV5-4
cdr3_nt: TGTGCCAGCAGCTCGACAGGGGAACTCTACGAGCAGTACTTC
cdr3_aa: CASSSTGELYEQYF

clone_size: NA
d_call: TRBD2
j_call: TRBJ2-3
v_call: TRBV5-4
cdr3_nt: TGTGCCAGCAGCTCCGGACTAGCGGGAGATACGCAGTATTTT
cdr3_aa: CASSSGLAGDTQYF

clone_size: NA
d_call: NA
j_call: TRBJ1-2
v_call: TRBV21-1
cdr3_nt: TGTGCCAGCAGCCCGGGGCAGGGGCGGAATGGCTACACCTTC
cdr3_aa: CASSPGQGRNGYTF

clone_size: NA
d_call: TRBD1
j_call: TRBJ2-7
v_call: TRBV9
cdr3_nt: TGTGCCAGCAGCGCACAAGTTGGACCGGGACAGGGTAGTTTGTTCGAGCAGTACTTC
cdr3_aa: CASSAQVGPGQGSLFEQYF

clone_size: NA
d_call: TRBD1
j_call: TRBJ2-5
v_call: TRBV7-2
cdr3_nt: TGTGCCAGCAGCCCATGGGGGACAGGGGAGACCCAGTACTTC
cdr3_aa: CASSPWGTGETQYF

clone_size: NA
d_call: NA
j_call: TRBJ1-4
v_call: TRBV10-3
cdr3_nt: TGTGCCATCAGTGAGCCAGGGGAGGGTAATGAAAAACTGTTTTTT
cdr3_aa: CAISEPGEGNEKLFF

clone_size: NA
d_call: NA
j_call: TRBJ1-1
v_call: TRBV11-2
cdr3_nt: TGTGCCAGTGGACGGCGGAGGGAGACTGAAGCTTTCTTT
cdr3_aa: CASGRRRETEAFF

clone_size: NA
d_call: NA
j_call: TRBJ1-2
v_call: TRBV9
cdr3_nt: TGTGCCAGCAGCGTAGATGCAGGGTCAGTCTATGGCTACACCTTC
cdr3_aa: CASSVDAGSVYGYTF

clone_size: NA
d_call: TRBD1
j_call: TRBJ2-1
v_call: TRBV9
cdr3_nt: TGTGCCAGCAGCACGGACAGGGAATTTGGTGAGCAGTTCTTC
cdr3_aa: CASSTDREFGEQFF

clone_size: NA
d_call: NA
j_call: TRBJ2-2
v_call: TRBV15
cdr3_nt: TGTGCCACCAGCAGGGATGAAGGGGGAACCGGGGAGCTGTTTTTT
cdr3_aa: CATSRDEGGTGELFF